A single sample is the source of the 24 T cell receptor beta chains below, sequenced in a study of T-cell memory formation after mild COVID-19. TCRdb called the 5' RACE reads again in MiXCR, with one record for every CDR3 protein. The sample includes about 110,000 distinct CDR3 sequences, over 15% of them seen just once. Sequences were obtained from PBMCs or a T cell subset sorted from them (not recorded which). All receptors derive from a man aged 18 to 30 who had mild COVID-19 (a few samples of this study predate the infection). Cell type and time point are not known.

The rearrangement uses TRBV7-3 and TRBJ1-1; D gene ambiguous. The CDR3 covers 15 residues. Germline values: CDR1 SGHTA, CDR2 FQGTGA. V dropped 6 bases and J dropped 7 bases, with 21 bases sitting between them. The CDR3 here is CASRGIRNRAGEAFF. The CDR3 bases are TGTGCCAGCAGGGGGATCAGGAACCGGGCCGGTGAAGCTTTCTTT.

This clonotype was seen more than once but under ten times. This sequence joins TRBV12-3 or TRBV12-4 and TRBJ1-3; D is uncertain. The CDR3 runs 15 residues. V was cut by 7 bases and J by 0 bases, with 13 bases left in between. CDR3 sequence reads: CASNAVGISGNTIYF. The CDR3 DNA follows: TGTGCCAGCAACGCAGTGGGTATCTCTGGAAACACCATATATTTT.

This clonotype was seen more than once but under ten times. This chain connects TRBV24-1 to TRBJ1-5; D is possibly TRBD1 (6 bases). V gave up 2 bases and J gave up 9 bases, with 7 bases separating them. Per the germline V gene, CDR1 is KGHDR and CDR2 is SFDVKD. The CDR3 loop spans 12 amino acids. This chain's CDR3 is CATSDWGAPQHF. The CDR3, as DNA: TGTGCCACCAGTGATTGGGGGGCGCCCCAGCATTTT.

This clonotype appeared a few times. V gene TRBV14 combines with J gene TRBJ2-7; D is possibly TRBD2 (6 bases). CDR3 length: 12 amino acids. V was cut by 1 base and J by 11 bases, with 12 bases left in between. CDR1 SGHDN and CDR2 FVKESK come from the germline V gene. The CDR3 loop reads CASSQGRGWKYF. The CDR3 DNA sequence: TGTGCCAGCAGCCAAGGCCGGGGGTGGAAGTACTTC.

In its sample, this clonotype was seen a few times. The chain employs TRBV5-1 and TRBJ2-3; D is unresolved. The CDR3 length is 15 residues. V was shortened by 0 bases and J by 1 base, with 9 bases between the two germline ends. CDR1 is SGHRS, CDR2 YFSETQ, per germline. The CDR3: CASSLGVGRTDTQYF. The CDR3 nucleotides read TGCGCCAGCAGCTTGGGGGTAGGCCGCACAGATACGCAGTATTTT.

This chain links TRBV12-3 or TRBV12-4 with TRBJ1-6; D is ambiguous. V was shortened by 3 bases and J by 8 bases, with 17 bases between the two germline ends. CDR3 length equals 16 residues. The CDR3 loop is CASSFGRRKADSPLHF. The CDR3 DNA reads TGTGCCAGCAGTTTTGGGCGGCGAAAAGCAGATTCACCCCTCCACTTT.

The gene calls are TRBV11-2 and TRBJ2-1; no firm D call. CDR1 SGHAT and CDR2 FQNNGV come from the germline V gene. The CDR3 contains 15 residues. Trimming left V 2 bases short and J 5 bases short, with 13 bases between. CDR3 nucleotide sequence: TGTGCCAGCAGCTTACAAAATCCCCCCCACAATGAGCAGTTCTTC. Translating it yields CASSLQNPPHNEQFF.

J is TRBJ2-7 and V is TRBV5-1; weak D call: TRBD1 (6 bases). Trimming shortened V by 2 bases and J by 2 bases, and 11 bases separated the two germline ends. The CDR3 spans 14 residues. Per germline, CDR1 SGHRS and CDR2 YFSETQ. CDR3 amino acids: CASSFSGQPYEQYF. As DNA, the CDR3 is TGCGCCAGCAGCTTTTCCGGACAGCCCTACGAGCAGTACTTC.

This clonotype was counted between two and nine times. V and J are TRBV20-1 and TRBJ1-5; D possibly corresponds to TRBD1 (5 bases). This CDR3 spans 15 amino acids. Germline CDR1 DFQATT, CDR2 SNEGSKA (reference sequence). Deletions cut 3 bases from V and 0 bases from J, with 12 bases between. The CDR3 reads CSASHTGASNQPQHF. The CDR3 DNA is TGCAGTGCTAGCCATACCGGGGCTAGCAATCAGCCCCAGCATTTT.

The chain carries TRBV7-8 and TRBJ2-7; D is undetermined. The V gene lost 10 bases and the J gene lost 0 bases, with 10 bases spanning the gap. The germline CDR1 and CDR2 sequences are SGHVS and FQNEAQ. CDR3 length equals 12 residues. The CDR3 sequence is CATSWDSYEQYF. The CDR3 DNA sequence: TGTGCCACCTCTTGGGACTCCTACGAGCAGTACTTC. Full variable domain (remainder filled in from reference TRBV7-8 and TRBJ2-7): GAGVSQSPRYKVAKRGQDVALRCDPISGHVSLFWYQQALGQGPEFLTYFQNEAQLDKSGLPSDRFFAERPEGSVSTLKIQRTQQEDSAVYLCATSWDSYEQYFGPGTRLTVT.

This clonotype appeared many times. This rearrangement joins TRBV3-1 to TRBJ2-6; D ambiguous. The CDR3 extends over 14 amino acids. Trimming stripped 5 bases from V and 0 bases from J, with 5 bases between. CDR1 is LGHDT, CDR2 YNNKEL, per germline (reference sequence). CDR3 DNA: TGTGCCAGCAGCAGGATCTCTGGGGCCAACGTCCTGACTTTC. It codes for CASSRISGANVLTF. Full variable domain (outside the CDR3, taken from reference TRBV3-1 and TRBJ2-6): DTAVSQTPKYLVTQMGNDKSIKCEQNLGHDTMYWYKQDSKKFLKIMFSYNNKELIINETVPNRFSPKSPDKAHLNLHINSLELGDSAVYFCASSRISGANVLTFGAGSRLTVL.

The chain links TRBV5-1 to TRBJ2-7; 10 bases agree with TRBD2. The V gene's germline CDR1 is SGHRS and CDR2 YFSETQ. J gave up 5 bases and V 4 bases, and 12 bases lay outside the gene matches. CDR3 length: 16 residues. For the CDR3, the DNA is TGCGCCAGCAGCCCATCCGGAGCGGGGGGGCTCGACGAGCAGTACTTC. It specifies CASSPSGAGGLDEQYF.

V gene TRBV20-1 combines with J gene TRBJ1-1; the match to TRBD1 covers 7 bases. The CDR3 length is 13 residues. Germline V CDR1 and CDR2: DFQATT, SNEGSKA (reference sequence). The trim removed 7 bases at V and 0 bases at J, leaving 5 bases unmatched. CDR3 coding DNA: TGCAGTGGAAGGGGGCAAATGAACACTGAAGCTTTCTTT. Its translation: CSGRGQMNTEAFF.

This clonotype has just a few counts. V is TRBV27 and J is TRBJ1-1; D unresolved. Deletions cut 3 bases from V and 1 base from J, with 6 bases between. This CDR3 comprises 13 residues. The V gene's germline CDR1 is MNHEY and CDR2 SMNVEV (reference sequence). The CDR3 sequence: CASSFNPNTEAFF. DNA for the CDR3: TGTGCCAGCAGTTTCAACCCGAACACTGAAGCTTTCTTT.

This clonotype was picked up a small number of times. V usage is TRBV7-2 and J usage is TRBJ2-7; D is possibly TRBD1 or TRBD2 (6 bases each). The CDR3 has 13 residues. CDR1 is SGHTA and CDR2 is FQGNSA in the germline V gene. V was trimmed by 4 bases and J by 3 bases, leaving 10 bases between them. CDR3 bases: TGTGCCAGCAGCTACAGGGAGGACTACGAGCAGTACTTC. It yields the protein CASSYREDYEQYF.

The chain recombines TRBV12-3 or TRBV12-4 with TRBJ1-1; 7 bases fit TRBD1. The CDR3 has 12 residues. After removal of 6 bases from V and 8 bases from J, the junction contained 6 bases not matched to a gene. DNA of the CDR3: TGTGCCAGCAGCAGGACAGGAGGCGAAGCTTTCTTT. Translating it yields CASSRTGGEAFF.

CDR3 sequence (DNA): TGTGCCATCAGTGAGTCGGAGGGATTGGGAAACACTGAAGCTTTCTTT. As protein: CAISESEGLGNTEAFF. The chain uses TRBV10-3 and TRBJ1-1; no firm D call. Per the germline V gene, CDR1 is ENHRY and CDR2 is SYGVKD. The length of the CDR3 is 16 residues. V was shortened by 0 bases and J by 2 bases, with 13 bases between the two germline ends.

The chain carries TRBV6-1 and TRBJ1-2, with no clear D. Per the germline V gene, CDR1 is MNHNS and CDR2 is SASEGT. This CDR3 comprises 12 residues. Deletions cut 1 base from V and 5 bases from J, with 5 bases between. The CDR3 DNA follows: TGTGCCAGCAGTGAAGGAGCGTATGGCTACACCTTC. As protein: CASSEGAYGYTF.

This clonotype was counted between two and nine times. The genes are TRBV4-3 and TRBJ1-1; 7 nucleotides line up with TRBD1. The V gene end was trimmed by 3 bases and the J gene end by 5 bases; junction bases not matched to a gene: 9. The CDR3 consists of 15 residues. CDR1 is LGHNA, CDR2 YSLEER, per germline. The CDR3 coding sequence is TGCGCCAGCAGCCAGTACAGGGGTTGGGGGACTGAAGCTTTCTTT. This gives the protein CASSQYRGWGTEAFF.

CDR3 amino acids: CASSLAGPGETQYF. The DNA for the CDR3 is TGTGCCAGCAGCTTGGCTGGGCCCGGAGAGACCCAGTACTTC. This rearrangement joins TRBV5-4 to TRBJ2-5; no definite D call. Trimming shortened V by 0 bases and J by 4 bases, and 10 bases separated the two germline ends. This CDR3 region has 14 residues. Germline V gives CDR1 SGHNT, CDR2 YYREEE (reference sequence).

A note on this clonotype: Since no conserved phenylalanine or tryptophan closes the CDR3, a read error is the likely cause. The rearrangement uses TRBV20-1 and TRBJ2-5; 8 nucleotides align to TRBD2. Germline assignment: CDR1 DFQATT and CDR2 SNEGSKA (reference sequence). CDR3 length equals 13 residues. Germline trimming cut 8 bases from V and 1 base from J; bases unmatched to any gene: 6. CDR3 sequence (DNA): TGCAGTCGGGGCGGGGGGCCCCAAGAGACCCAGTACTTA. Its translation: CSRGGGPQETQYL.

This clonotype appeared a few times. The CDR3, as DNA: TGCGCCAGCAGCCAAGATCACAGGGATGAGCAGTTCTTC. Protein sequence: CASSQDHRDEQFF. This chain joins TRBV4-3 and TRBJ2-1; D perhaps matches TRBD1 (6 bases). Trimming cost V 0 bases and J 8 bases, with 8 bases left between them. From germline, CDR1 is LGHNA and CDR2 YSLEER. The CDR3 covers 13 residues.

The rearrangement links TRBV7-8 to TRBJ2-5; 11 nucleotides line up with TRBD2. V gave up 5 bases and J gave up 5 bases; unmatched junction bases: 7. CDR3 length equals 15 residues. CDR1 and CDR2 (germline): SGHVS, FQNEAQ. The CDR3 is CASSPRTSGRETQYF. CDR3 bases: TGTGCCAGCAGCCCAAGGACTAGCGGGCGGGAGACCCAGTACTTC.

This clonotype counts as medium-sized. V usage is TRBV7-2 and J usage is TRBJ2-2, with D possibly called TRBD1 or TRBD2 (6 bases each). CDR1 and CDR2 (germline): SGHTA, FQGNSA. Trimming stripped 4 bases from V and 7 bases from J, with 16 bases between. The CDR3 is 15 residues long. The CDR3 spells CASSSQGRINGELFF. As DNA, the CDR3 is TGTGCCAGCAGCTCGCAGGGGAGGATAAACGGGGAGCTGTTTTTT.